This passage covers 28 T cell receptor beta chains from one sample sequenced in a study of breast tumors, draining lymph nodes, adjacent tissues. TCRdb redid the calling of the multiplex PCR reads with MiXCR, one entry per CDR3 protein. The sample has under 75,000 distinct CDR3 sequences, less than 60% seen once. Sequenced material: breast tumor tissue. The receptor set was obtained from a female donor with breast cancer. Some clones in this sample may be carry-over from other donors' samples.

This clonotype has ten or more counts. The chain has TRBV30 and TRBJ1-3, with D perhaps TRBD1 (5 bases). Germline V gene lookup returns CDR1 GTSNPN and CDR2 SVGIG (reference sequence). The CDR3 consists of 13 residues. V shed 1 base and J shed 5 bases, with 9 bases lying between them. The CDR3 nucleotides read TGTGCCTGGAGTGAGGGGACCAGAAACACCATATATTTT. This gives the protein CAWSEGTRNTIYF.

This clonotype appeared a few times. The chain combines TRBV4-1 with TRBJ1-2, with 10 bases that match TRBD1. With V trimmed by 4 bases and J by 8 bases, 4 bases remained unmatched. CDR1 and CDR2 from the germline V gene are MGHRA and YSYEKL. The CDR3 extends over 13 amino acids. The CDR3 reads CASSLRQGAGYTF. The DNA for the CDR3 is TGCGCCAGCAGCCTACGACAGGGGGCAGGCTACACCTTC.

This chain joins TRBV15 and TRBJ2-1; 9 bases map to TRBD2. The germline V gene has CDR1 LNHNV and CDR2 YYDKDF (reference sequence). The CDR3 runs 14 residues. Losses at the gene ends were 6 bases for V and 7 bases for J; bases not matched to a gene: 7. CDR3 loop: CATRRPSGTNEQFF. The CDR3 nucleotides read TGTGCCACCAGACGGCCTAGCGGGACGAATGAGCAGTTCTTC.

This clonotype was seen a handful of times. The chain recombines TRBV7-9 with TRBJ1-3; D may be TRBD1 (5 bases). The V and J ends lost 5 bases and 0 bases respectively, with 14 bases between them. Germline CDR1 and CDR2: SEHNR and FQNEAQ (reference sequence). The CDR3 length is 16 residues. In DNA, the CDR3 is TGTGCCAGCAGCGTCCGGGACCCGAGCTCTGGAAACACCATATATTTT. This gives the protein CASSVRDPSSGNTIYF.

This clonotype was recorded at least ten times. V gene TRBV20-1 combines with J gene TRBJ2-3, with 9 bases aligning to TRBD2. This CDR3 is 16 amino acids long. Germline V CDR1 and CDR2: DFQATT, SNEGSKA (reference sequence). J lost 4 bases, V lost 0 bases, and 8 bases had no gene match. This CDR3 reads CSARDGRGGLPDTQYF. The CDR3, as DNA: TGCAGTGCTAGAGATGGGCGGGGGGGCCTGCCAGATACGCAGTATTTT.

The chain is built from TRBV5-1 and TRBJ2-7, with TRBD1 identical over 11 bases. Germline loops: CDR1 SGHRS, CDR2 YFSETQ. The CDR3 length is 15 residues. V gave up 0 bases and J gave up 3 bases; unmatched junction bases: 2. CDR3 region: CASSLAGTGGYEQYF. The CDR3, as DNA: TGCGCCAGCAGCTTGGCCGGGACAGGGGGCTACGAGCAGTACTTC.

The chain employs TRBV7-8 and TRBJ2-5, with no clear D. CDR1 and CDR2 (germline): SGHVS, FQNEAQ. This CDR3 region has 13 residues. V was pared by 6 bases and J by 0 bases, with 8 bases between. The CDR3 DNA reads TGTGCCAGCAGTCGGCCGAACCAAGAGACCCAGTACTTC. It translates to CASSRPNQETQYF.

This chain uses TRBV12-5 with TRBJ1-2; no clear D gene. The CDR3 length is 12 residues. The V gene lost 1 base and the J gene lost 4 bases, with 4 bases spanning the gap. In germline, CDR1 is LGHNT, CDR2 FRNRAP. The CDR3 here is CASGLGGYGYTF. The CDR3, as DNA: TGTGCTAGTGGTTTGGGAGGCTATGGCTACACCTTC.

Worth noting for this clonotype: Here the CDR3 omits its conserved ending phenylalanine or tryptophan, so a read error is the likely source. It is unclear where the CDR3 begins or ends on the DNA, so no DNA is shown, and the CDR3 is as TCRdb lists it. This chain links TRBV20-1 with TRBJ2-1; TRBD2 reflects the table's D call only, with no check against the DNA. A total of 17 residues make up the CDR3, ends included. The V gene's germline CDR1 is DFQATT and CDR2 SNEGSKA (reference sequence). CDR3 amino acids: CSARRGLAGAATMSSSS.

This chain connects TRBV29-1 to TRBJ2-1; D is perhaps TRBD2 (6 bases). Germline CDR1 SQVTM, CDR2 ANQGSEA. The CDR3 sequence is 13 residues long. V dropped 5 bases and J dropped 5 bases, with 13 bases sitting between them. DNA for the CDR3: TGCAGCGTTACCGGGACTGATAACAATGAGCAGTTCTTC. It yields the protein CSVTGTDNNEQFF.

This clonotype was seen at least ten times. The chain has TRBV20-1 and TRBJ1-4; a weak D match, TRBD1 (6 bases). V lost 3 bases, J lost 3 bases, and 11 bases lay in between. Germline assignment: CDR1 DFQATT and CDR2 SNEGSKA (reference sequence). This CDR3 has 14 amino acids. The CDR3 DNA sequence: TGCAGTGCTAGTAAGGGGGTTCCTAATGAAAAACTGTTTTTT. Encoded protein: CSASKGVPNEKLFF.

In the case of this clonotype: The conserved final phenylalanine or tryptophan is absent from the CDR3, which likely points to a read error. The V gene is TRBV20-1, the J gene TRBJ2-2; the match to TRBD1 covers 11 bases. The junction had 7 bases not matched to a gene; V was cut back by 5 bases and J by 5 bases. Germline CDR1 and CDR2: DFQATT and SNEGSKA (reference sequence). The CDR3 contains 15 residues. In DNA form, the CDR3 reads TGCAGTGCTCTCGGGACAGGGGGGGGGACCGGGGAGCTGTTTTAT. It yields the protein CSALGTGGGTGELFY.

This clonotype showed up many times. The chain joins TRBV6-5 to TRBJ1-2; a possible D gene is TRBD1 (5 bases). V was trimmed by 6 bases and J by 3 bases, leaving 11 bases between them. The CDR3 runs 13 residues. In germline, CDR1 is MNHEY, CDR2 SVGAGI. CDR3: CASSAGGDYGYTF. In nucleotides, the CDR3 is TGTGCCAGCAGCGCCGGGGGGGACTATGGCTACACCTTC.

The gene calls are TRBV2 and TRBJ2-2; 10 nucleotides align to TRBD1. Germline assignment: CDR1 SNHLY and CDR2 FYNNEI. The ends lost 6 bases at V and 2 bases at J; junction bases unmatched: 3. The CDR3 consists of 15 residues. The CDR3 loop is CASRRDRGNTGELFF. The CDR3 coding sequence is TGTGCCAGCAGGCGGGACAGGGGTAACACCGGGGAGCTGTTTTTT.

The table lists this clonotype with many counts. CDR3 region: CSAPHKHGYTF. Written as DNA, the CDR3 is TGCAGTGCTCCCCATAAGCATGGCTACACCTTC. The genes are TRBV20-1 and TRBJ1-2; no definite D call. The ends were cut back, 5 bases at V and 6 bases at J, with 10 bases in the middle. The CDR3 runs 11 residues. Per germline, CDR1 DFQATT and CDR2 SNEGSKA (reference sequence).

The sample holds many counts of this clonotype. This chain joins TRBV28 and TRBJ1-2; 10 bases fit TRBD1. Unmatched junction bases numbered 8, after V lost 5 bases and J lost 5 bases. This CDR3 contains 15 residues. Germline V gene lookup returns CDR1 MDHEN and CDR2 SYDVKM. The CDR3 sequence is CASSLARDRGYGYTF. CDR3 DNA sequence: TGTGCCAGCAGTCTGGCTAGGGACAGGGGATATGGCTACACCTTC.

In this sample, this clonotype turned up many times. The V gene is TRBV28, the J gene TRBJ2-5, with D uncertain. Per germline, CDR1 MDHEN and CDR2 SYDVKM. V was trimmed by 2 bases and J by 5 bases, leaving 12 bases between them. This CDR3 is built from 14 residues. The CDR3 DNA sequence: TGTGCCAGCAGTTTACCCAATTTGAGGGAGACCCAGTACTTC. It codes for CASSLPNLRETQYF.

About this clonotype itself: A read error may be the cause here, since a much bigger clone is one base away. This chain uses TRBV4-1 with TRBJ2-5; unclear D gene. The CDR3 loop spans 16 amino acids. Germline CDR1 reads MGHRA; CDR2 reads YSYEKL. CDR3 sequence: CVSSQDGARVQEAQYF. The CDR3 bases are TGCGTCAGCAGCCAAGATGGTGCCCGGGTGCAAGAGGCCCAGTACTTC.

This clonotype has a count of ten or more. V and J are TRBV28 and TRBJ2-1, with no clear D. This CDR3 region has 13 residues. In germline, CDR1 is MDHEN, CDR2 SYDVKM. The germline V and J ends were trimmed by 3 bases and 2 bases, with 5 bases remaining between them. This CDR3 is CASSLAAYNEQFF. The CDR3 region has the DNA TGTGCCAGCAGTTTGGCAGCCTACAATGAGCAGTTCTTC. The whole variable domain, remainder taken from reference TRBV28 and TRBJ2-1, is DVKVTQSSRYLVKRTGEKVFLECVQDMDHENMFWYRQDPGLGLRLIYFSYDVKMKEKGDIPEGYSVSREKKERFSLILESASTNQTSMYLCASSLAAYNEQFFGPGTRLTVL.

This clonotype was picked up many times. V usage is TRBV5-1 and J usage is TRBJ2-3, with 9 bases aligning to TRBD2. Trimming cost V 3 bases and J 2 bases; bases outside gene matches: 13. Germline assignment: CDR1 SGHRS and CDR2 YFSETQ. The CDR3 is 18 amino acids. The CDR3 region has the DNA TGCGCCAGCAGCTCTTTCCAAAGCGGGGGGCCCTCCACAGATACGCAGTATTTT. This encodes CASSSFQSGGPSTDTQYF.

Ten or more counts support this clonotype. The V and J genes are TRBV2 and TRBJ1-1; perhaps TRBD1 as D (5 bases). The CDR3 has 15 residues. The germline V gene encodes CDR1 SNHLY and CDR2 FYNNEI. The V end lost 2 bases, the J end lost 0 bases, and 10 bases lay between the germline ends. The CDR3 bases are TGTGCCAGCAGTGAACAGGGTTTCATGAACACTGAAGCTTTCTTT. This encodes CASSEQGFMNTEAFF.

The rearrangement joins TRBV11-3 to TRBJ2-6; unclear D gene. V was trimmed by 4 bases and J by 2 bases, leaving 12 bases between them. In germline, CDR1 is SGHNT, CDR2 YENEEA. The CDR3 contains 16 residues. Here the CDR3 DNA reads TGTGCCAGCAGCTCCCGTAGAAAGACTGGGGCCAACGTCCTGACTTTC. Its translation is CASSSRRKTGANVLTF.

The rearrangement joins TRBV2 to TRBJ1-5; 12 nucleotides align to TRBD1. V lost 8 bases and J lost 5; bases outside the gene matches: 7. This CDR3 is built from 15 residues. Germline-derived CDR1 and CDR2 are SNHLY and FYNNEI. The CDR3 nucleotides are TGTGCCAGCTGGCCGGGACAGGGGGCGCATCAGCCCCAGCATTTT. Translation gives CASWPGQGAHQPQHF.

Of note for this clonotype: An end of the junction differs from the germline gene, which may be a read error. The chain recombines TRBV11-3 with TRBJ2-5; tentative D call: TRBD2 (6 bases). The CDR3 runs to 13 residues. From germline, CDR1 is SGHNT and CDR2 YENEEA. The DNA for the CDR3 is TGTGCCAGCAGCGGAGGGAACCAAGAGACCCAGCACTTC. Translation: CASSGGNQETQHF.

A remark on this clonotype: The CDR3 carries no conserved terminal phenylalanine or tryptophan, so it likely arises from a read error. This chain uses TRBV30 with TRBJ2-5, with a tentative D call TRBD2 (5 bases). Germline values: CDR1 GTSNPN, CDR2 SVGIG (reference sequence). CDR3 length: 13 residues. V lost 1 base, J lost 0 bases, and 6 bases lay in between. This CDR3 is CAWSAGNQETQYS. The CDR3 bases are TGTGCCTGGAGTGCGGGGAACCAAGAGACCCAGTACTCC.

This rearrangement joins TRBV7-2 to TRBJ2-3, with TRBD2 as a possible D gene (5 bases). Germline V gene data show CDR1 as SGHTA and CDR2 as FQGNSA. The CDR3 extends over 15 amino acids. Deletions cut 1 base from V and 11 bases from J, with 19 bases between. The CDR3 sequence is CASSLGVGMASRQYF. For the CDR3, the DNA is TGTGCCAGCAGCTTAGGAGTCGGGATGGCCAGCCGGCAGTATTTT.

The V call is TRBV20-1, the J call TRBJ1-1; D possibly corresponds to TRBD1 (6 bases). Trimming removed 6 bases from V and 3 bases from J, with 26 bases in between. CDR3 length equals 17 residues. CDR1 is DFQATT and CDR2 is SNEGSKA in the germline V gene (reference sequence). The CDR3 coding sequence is TGCAGTGCCCCCCCAATCACTCTAGCGGGGGGCTACACTGAAGCTTTCTTT. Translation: CSAPPITLAGGYTEAFF.

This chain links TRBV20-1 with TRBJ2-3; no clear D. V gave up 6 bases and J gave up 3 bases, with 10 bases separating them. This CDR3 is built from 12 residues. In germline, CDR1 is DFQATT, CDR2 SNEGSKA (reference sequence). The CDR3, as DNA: TGCAGTGCGGGCCCACCGACAGATACGCAGTATTTT. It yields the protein CSAGPPTDTQYF.